A single sample is the source of the 26 T cell receptor beta chains below, sequenced in a study of human versus mouse CDR3 diversity and MHC coevolution. Using immunoSEQ multiplex PCR, the repertoire was profiled, and TCRdb retains in-frame clones only, with some absent. This table holds about 77,000 clones, around 93% found once. The sequenced material came from naive CD4+ T cells from blood. Subset denoted: CD45RO-negative CD62L-positive naive CD4 T cells. These receptor sequences come from a person aged 25-75 years in good health.

The chain uses TRBV30 and TRBJ1-5; D is undetermined. CDR1 is GTSNPN, CDR2 SVGIG, per germline (reference sequence). This CDR3 comprises 16 residues. Trimming removed 0 bases from V and 6 bases from J, with 18 bases in between. In DNA form, the CDR3 reads TGTGCCTGGAGTGTACAAGAGGGCCTCAGCGGTCAGCCCCAGCATTTT. Its translation: CAWSVQEGLSGQPQHF.

The chain employs TRBV19 and TRBJ2-2; D remains ambiguous. V was trimmed by 5 bases and J by 1 base, leaving 8 bases between them. This CDR3 comprises 14 residues. The germline V gene encodes CDR1 LNHDA and CDR2 SQIVND (reference sequence). In nucleotides, the CDR3 is TGTGCCAGTAGTGCACAGAGGAACACCGGGGAGCTGTTTTTT. Amino acids: CASSAQRNTGELFF.

The gene calls are TRBV18 and TRBJ1-1, with TRBD1 matching 9 bases. This CDR3 is built from 14 residues. Germline V gives CDR1 KGHSH, CDR2 LQKENI. V was clipped by 4 bases and J by 6 bases; unmatched bases: 6. The CDR3 loop reads CASSLGQGLAEAFF. The CDR3 DNA is TGTGCCAGCTCACTCGGACAGGGGCTGGCTGAAGCTTTCTTT. Full variable domain (outside the CDR3, taken from reference TRBV18 and TRBJ1-1): NAGVMQNPRHLVRRRGQEARLRCSPMKGHSHVYWYRQLPEEGLKFMVYLQKENIIDESGMPKERFSAEFPKEGPSILRIQQVVRGDSAAYFCASSLGQGLAEAFFGQGTRLTVV.

Written as DNA, the CDR3 is TGTGCCAGCAGCTTGGGGGCGACGGATACGCAGTATTTT. Protein product: CASSLGATDTQYF. V is TRBV7-3 and J is TRBJ2-3; D is perhaps TRBD1 (6 bases). The CDR3 length is 13 residues. The germline V and J ends were trimmed by 3 bases and 6 bases, with 10 bases remaining between them. Germline assignment: CDR1 SGHTA and CDR2 FQGTGA.

The rearrangement links TRBV28 to TRBJ2-5, with unresolved D. V dropped 6 bases and J dropped 0 bases, with 8 bases sitting between them. This CDR3 comprises 13 residues. The germline V gene has CDR1 MDHEN and CDR2 SYDVKM. The chain's CDR3 is CASRVGYQETQYF. The CDR3 nucleotides are TGTGCCAGCAGGGTGGGCTACCAAGAGACCCAGTACTTC.

The V gene is TRBV6-5, the J gene TRBJ2-7, with a tentative D call TRBD1 (6 bases). The CDR3 covers 14 residues. Per germline, CDR1 MNHEY and CDR2 SVGAGI. Trimming took off 5 bases at V and 3 bases at J, with 14 bases between the two ends. The CDR3 DNA follows: TGTGCCAGCAGTCCCGGGACATTTATCTACGAGCAGTACTTC. Its protein is CASSPGTFIYEQYF.

The chain combines TRBV29-1 with TRBJ2-2; 8 bases agree with TRBD2. Germline CDR1 is SQVTM and CDR2 is ANQGSEA. Trimming took 6 bases from V and 0 from J; bases not matched to a gene: 3. The CDR3 extends over 14 amino acids. The CDR3 coding sequence is TGCAGCGTCGGTAGCGGGACGAACACCGGGGAGCTGTTTTTT. Protein product: CSVGSGTNTGELFF.

The V call is TRBV2, the J call TRBJ2-1, with TRBD2 matching 12 bases. V lost 7 bases to trimming and J lost 6 bases; unmatched junction nucleotides: 7. CDR3 size: 15 residues. CDR1 is SNHLY and CDR2 is FYNNEI in the germline V gene. CDR3 nucleotides: TGTGCCAGCACCTTACTAGCGGGAGGCGTCAATGAGCAGTTCTTC. As protein: CASTLLAGGVNEQFF. The full variable domain, rest sourced from reference TRBV2 and TRBJ2-1, is EPEVTQTPSHQVTQMGQEVILRCVPISNHLYFYWYRQILGQKVEFLVSFYNNEISEKSEIFDDQFSVERPDGSNFTLKIRSTKLEDSAMYFCASTLLAGGVNEQFFGPGTRLTVL.

This chain joins TRBV5-4 and TRBJ1-3; 7 nucleotides agree with TRBD1. This CDR3 spans 15 amino acids. The junction had 0 bases not matched to a gene; V was cut back by 0 bases and J by 0 bases. Germline CDR1 reads SGHNT; CDR2 reads YYREEE (reference sequence). CDR3 loop: CASSLAGGSGNTIYF. Here the CDR3 DNA reads TGTGCCAGCAGCTTGGCAGGGGGCTCTGGAAACACCATATATTTT.

The chain links TRBV7-8 to TRBJ1-1; no clear D gene. From germline, CDR1 is SGHVS and CDR2 FQNEAQ. Trimming pared 2 bases from V and 4 bases from J, leaving 17 bases between. This CDR3 region has 16 residues. The CDR3 here is CASSLNLVFRRTEAFF. The CDR3 DNA reads as TGTGCCAGCAGCTTAAATTTAGTTTTCCGCCGCACTGAAGCTTTCTTT.

The genes are TRBV5-1 and TRBJ2-1, with TRBD2 identical over 9 bases. The CDR3 extends over 15 amino acids. CDR1 and CDR2 from the germline V gene are SGHRS and YFSETQ. The V segment lost 2 bases and the J segment 8 bases; nucleotides outside the gene matches: 8. CDR3 coding DNA: TGCGCCAGCAGCTTTGGCGGGGGGGGCCGGGATGAGCAGTTCTTC. Residues: CASSFGGGGRDEQFF.

The chain has TRBV7-3 and TRBJ2-3, with 8 bases lining up with TRBD1. The germline CDR1 and CDR2 sequences are SGHTA and FQGTGA. The V segment lost 4 bases and the J segment 3 bases; nucleotides outside the gene matches: 6. The CDR3 runs to 15 residues. The CDR3, as DNA: TGTGCCAGCAGCTCCGGACAGGGTCAAACAGATACGCAGTATTTT. Translation gives CASSSGQGQTDTQYF.

The CDR3 sequence is CASSLGLVQETQYF. The CDR3 DNA sequence: TGCGCCAGCAGCTTGGGACTAGTACAAGAGACCCAGTACTTC. The rearrangement joins TRBV5-1 to TRBJ2-5; the D gene is possibly TRBD2 (6 bases). This CDR3 is 14 amino acids long. Germline V gives CDR1 SGHRS, CDR2 YFSETQ. V was pared by 0 bases and J by 2 bases, with 8 bases between.

V is TRBV4-2 and J is TRBJ2-5; D is unclear. This CDR3 region has 15 residues. Germline CDR1 LGHNA, CDR2 YNFKEQ. V lost 3 bases and J lost 1, with 12 bases in between. Here the CDR3 DNA reads TGTGCCAGCAGCCAGGTTGACTTGCTCCAAGAGACCCAGTACTTC. Translated: CASSQVDLLQETQYF.

The chain couples TRBV28 to TRBJ2-7; TRBD2 matches at 8 bases. The V segment lost 5 bases and the J segment 4 bases; nucleotides outside the gene matches: 10. CDR3 length equals 15 residues. Looked up from germline, CDR1 is MDHEN and CDR2 is SYDVKM. The CDR3 spells CASSKTGTSVYEQYF. Written as DNA, the CDR3 is TGTGCCAGCAGTAAAACCGGGACTAGTGTTTACGAGCAGTACTTC.

This rearrangement joins TRBV7-9 to TRBJ2-1; the match to TRBD2 covers 9 bases. V lost 4 bases and J lost 6; bases outside the gene matches: 7. Germline CDR1 SEHNR, CDR2 FQNEAQ (reference sequence). The CDR3 covers 15 residues. CDR3 nucleotides: TGTGCCAGCAGCTCAGCGGGAGGCCCCCTCAATGAGCAGTTCTTC. Its protein is CASSSAGGPLNEQFF.

The chain links TRBV5-5 to TRBJ1-5; possibly TRBD1 for D (6 bases). Trimming cost V 2 bases and J 7 bases, with 13 bases left between them. Germline-derived CDR1 and CDR2 are SGHKS and YYEKEE (reference sequence). This CDR3 has 14 residues. As DNA, the CDR3 is TGTGCCAGCAGCTTCCATCAGGGGAGCCAGCCCCAGCATTTT. This sequence encodes CASSFHQGSQPQHF.

On this clone itself: Other nucleotide sequences from this sample produce the same CDR3. The gene calls are TRBV18 and TRBJ2-7, with TRBD1 matching 9 bases. The V gene end was trimmed by 2 bases and the J gene end by 2 bases; junction bases not matched to a gene: 1. The V gene's germline CDR1 is KGHSH and CDR2 LQKENI. The CDR3 extends over 14 amino acids. The CDR3, as DNA: TGTGCCAGCTCACCAGGGACAGGGACCTACGAGCAGTACTTC. Translating it yields CASSPGTGTYEQYF.

This clone was seen just once. This chain links TRBV29-1 with TRBJ2-5; 7 nucleotides line up with TRBD2. CDR3 length: 14 amino acids. CDR1 SQVTM and CDR2 ANQGSEA come from the germline V gene. V shed 6 bases and J 1 base; nucleotides not matched to a gene: 8. The chain's CDR3 is CSVRRRGIQETQYF. Here the CDR3 DNA reads TGCAGCGTCCGAAGGCGGGGGATCCAAGAGACCCAGTACTTC.

The chain recombines TRBV7-9 with TRBJ2-2; D is uncertain. The CDR3 length is 13 residues. Germline values: CDR1 SEHNR, CDR2 FQNEAQ (reference sequence). V was trimmed by 1 base and J by 6 bases, leaving 6 bases between them. CDR3 in amino acids: CASSLVQPGELFF. The CDR3, as DNA: TGTGCCAGCAGCTTAGTACAGCCCGGGGAGCTGTTTTTT.

The V call is TRBV6-5, the J call TRBJ1-6; TRBD1 matches at 9 bases. With V trimmed by 3 bases and J by 10 bases, 7 bases remained unmatched. Germline assignment: CDR1 MNHEY and CDR2 SVGAGI. The CDR3 totals 15 residues. The CDR3 loop is CASSYAGQGYSPLHF. DNA for the CDR3: TGTGCCAGCAGTTATGCGGGACAGGGATACTCACCCCTCCACTTT.

This chain joins TRBV5-4 and TRBJ1-6, with 10 positions matching TRBD1. The germline gives CDR1 SGHNT, CDR2 YYREEE (reference sequence). With V trimmed by 1 base and J by 10 bases, 8 bases remained unmatched. The CDR3 has 16 amino acids. CDR3 coding DNA: TGTGCCAGCAGCTTGTCGGAAGACAGGGGGCTCTCACCCCTCCACTTT. Its protein product is CASSLSEDRGLSPLHF.

V gene TRBV7-9 combines with J gene TRBJ1-5; D uncertain. Germline V gene lookup returns CDR1 SEHNR and CDR2 FQNEAQ (reference sequence). This CDR3 has 14 residues. V lost 8 bases to trimming and J lost 5 bases, with 16 bases between them. CDR3 bases: TGTGCCAGCGGCGAGGTAGAGGGTCATCAGCCCCAGCATTTT. Protein product: CASGEVEGHQPQHF.

J is TRBJ1-1 and V is TRBV5-1; D might be TRBD1 (5 bases). Trimming took off 8 bases at V and 2 bases at J, with 13 bases between the two ends. Germline-derived CDR1 and CDR2 are SGHRS and YFSETQ. The CDR3 is made up of 13 amino acids. The CDR3 protein is CASMIDSNTEAFF. The CDR3 nucleotides read TGCGCCAGTATGATCGACAGCAACACTGAAGCTTTCTTT.

This clone occurred once. The gene calls are TRBV27 and TRBJ2-3, with 7 bases aligning to TRBD1. Germline assignment: CDR1 MNHEY and CDR2 SMNVEV (reference sequence). This CDR3 comprises 14 residues. Unmatched junction bases numbered 5, after V lost 4 bases and J lost 4 bases. The CDR3 sequence is CASSSQGLPDTQYF. CDR3 coding DNA: TGTGCCAGCAGTTCACAGGGGCTCCCAGATACGCAGTATTTT.

J is TRBJ2-7 and V is TRBV5-6; possible D gene TRBD1, 6 bases. Germline CDR1 and CDR2: SGHDT and YYEEEE. V lost 2 bases, J lost 1 base, and 13 bases lay in between. The CDR3 spans 15 residues. This chain's CDR3 is CASSFYRDPSYEQYF. As DNA, the CDR3 is TGTGCCAGCAGCTTTTACAGGGACCCATCCTACGAGCAGTACTTC.